A single sample is the source of the 2 T cell receptor beta chains below, sequenced in a study of blood T cell repertoires in COVID-19. TCRdb keeps only in-frame clones here, not all; method: immunoSEQ multiplex PCR. Seen here are about 140,000 clones, less than 90% observed once, and the top ten hold around 5.5%. The sequenced sample consisted of PBMCs or T cells enriched from blood (not recorded which). The receptor source for this set is a man aged 40-55 years with acute COVID-19.

This clone was counted between two and nine times. This chain links TRBV19 with TRBJ2-3; a possible D gene is TRBD1 (6 bases). V was clipped by 6 bases and J by 2 bases, with 12 bases between them. Germline loops: CDR1 LNHDA, CDR2 SQIVND (reference sequence). The CDR3 length is 14 residues. The CDR3 nucleotides are TGTGCCAGTAGGGACAGCATCGTCACAGATACGCAGTATTTT. The encoded protein is CASRDSIVTDTQYF.

The chain carries TRBV6-6 and TRBJ2-6, with 7 bases matching TRBD2. The CDR3 consists of 17 residues. J lost 0 bases, V lost 6 bases, and 8 bases had no gene match. Germline CDR1 is MNHNY and CDR2 is SVGAGI (reference sequence). The CDR3 loop reads CASSRGEGSSGANVLTF. The CDR3 bases are TGTGCCAGCAGCCGAGGGGAGGGGAGCTCTGGGGCCAACGTCCTGACTTTC.